Listed below are T cell receptor beta chains from one sample, sequenced in a study of Ad26.COV2.S vaccination and SARS-CoV-2 variants. Some clones are missing from TCRdb's copy, which holds only in-frame ones; the method was immunoSEQ multiplex PCR. The sample gives 500,000 or so clones, 87% of which show up once; roughly 12% is in the top ten. Sequenced here: peripheral blood, sampled in a trial of Ad26.COV2.S vaccine versus placebo. The receptor set was obtained from a person aged 18-60 years who received the Ad26.COV2.S COVID-19 vaccine or a placebo. Each CDR3 is given with its conserved first and last residue. The D gene is left open where the match is weak. Size tells how often a clone was seen (once, few, many) or the class of an expanded clone, and some rows leave it out.

V	D	J	size	DNA	CDR3
TRBV5-1	TRBD1	TRBJ1-1	few	TGCGCCAGCAGCCTAAATATACAGGGGAATGAAGCTTTCTTT	CASSLNIQGNEAFF
TRBV28	NA	TRBJ1-2	NA	TGTGCCAGCAGCGGAGAGGGACCGCTATATGGCTACACCTTC	CASSGEGPLYGYTF
TRBV24-1	TRBD1	TRBJ2-2	NA	TGTGCCACCAGTGAACCGGGACAGGGGGGAAACACCGGGGAGCTGTTTTTT	CATSEPGQGGNTGELFF
TRBV9	NA	TRBJ1-6	NA	TGTGCCAGCAGCGTAGCCGGTGGGGGCCTCGACAATTCACCCCTCCACTTT	CASSVAGGGLDNSPLHF
TRBV21-1	NA	TRBJ2-3	NA	TGTGCCAGCCCGCGAGCGGTCCAGTATTTT	CASPRAVQYF
TRBV28	NA	TRBJ1-5	NA	TGTGCCAGCAGGTCCGGGACGGAATACAATCAGCCCCAGCATTTT	CASRSGTEYNQPQHF
TRBV27	NA	TRBJ1-5	NA	TGTGCCAGCAAGCCTCGGGACCCCTATGGGCCCCAGCATTTT	CASKPRDPYGPQHF
TRBV6-5	TRBD2	TRBJ2-7	NA	TGTGCCAGCAGTACCGGGACTAGCGGGATGGTGGGGCAGTACTTC	CASSTGTSGMVGQYF
TRBV4-1	NA	TRBJ1-5	few	TGCGCCAGCAGCCAAGGGTCCAGGGCACGGAGCAATCAGCCCCAGCATTTT	CASSQGSRARSNQPQHF
TRBV7-2	TRBD2	TRBJ2-1	once	TGTGCCAGCAGCTCTGGGGTGGTAGCGGGCTCCTACAATGAGCAGTTCTTC	CASSSGVVAGSYNEQFF
TRBV5-8	NA	TRBJ2-1	once	TGTGCCAGTCTTACGGGGTTCCGTAAAAACAATGAGCAGTTCTTC	CASLTGFRKNNEQFF
TRBV16	NA	TRBJ2-1	few	TGTGCCAGCAGCAAGCTGCGTTGGGCCCGAGGCTCCCACAATGAGCAGTTCTTC	CASSKLRWARGSHNEQFF
TRBV4-3	NA	TRBJ2-2	NA	TGCGCCAGCAGCCAAGATTTACACACGAACACCGGGGAGCTGTTTTTT	CASSQDLHTNTGELFF
TRBV30	NA	TRBJ2-7	NA	TGTGCCTGGAGTGTCGGCAGGGCCTACGAGCAGTACTTC	CAWSVGRAYEQYF
TRBV28	NA	TRBJ2-7	NA	TGTGCCAGCAGTCCCCAAGGCAGTAACTACGAGCAGTACTTC	CASSPQGSNYEQYF
TRBV19	NA	TRBJ2-7	NA	TGTGCCAGTAGTATTCGGGGGCGGCCGCTCGGGCACGAGCAGTACTTC	CASSIRGRPLGHEQYF
TRBV11-1	TRBD2	TRBJ2-7	NA	TGTGCCAGCAGTTTGACTAGCGGGAGTATCTACGAGCAGTACTTC	CASSLTSGSIYEQYF
TRBV9	NA	TRBJ1-6	NA	TGTGCCAGCAGCAGCCAAGGGACCCCTGGGAGTACCCTCCACTTT	CASSSQGTPGSTLHF
TRBV6-5	TRBD2	TRBJ2-2	NA	TGTGCCAGCAGCGTAGCGGGAAGGGGGACCGGGGAGCTGTTTTTT	CASSVAGRGTGELFF
TRBV28	NA	TRBJ1-5	NA	TGTGCCAGCAGTTTGGGGCGCGGGCGAGTAGACAATCAGCCCCAGCATTTT	CASSLGRGRVDNQPQHF
TRBV2	NA	TRBJ1-1	many	TGTGCCAGCAGTGCTGTCGGATTCGCTGAAGCTTTCTTT	CASSAVGFAEAFF
TRBV10-3	TRBD1	TRBJ2-7	NA	TGTGCCATCAGCAGGGACAGTTCCTACGAGCAGTACTTC	CAISRDSSYEQYF
TRBV30	NA	TRBJ2-1	NA	TGTGCCTGGAAGCGGAGCTCCTACAATGAGCAGTTCTTC	CAWKRSSYNEQFF
TRBV14	NA	TRBJ1-4	NA	TGTGCCAGCAGCCGGAAGGGTGTTAATGAAAAACTGTTTTTT	CASSRKGVNEKLFF
TRBV6-5	TRBD1	TRBJ1-1	NA	TGTGCCAGCAGTCGACAGGGGGCCACTGAAGCTTTCTTT	CASSRQGATEAFF
TRBV7-3	TRBD2	TRBJ2-3	NA	TGTGCCAGCAAAATCGGACTAGCGGACACAGATACGCAGTATTTT	CASKIGLADTDTQYF
TRBV27	TRBD1	TRBJ1-1	once	TGTGCCAGCAGTTTATCTCCCAGGGGGAGCCGTGAAGCTTTCTTT	CASSLSPRGSREAFF
TRBV7-9	TRBD2	TRBJ2-1	NA	TGTGCCAGCAGCAACCAAGCGGGAGCGGGTTACAATGAGCAGTTCTTC	CASSNQAGAGYNEQFF
TRBV5-6	NA	TRBJ1-2	NA	TGTGCCAGCAGCTCGGGGGACGACAGCGGCTATGGCTACACCTTC	CASSSGDDSGYGYTF
TRBV5-6	NA	TRBJ2-7	NA	TGTGCCAGCAGCTTGGGTGCCTACGAGCAGTACTTC	CASSLGAYEQYF
TRBV7-8	NA	TRBJ2-7	NA	TGTGCCAGCAGCCCGCCTCTGCAATACGAGCAGTACTTC	CASSPPLQYEQYF
TRBV27	TRBD1	TRBJ1-2	NA	TGTGCCAGCAGTTTAGTCCCCAGGGGGGACTATGGCTACACCTTC	CASSLVPRGDYGYTF
TRBV19	NA	TRBJ2-5	NA	TGTGCCAGTTCCAGAGGACGGCTTCGGACCCAGTACTTC	CASSRGRLRTQYF
TRBV5-5	NA	TRBJ1-2	NA	TGTGCCAGCAGCTTGGTCCCCAGCGGCCTTAACTATGGCTACACCTTC	CASSLVPSGLNYGYTF
TRBV28	TRBD1	TRBJ1-4	NA	TGTGCCAGCAGCGCGACAGGGACTAATGAAAAACTGTTTTTT	CASSATGTNEKLFF
TRBV28	NA	TRBJ1-4	NA	TGTGCCAGCAGTTTAGGCTCCAATAGGGAAAAACTGTTTTTT	CASSLGSNREKLFF
TRBV5-4	NA	TRBJ2-7	NA	TGTGCCAGCAGCTTGGTTGTGGGGGGCCCCCACGAGCAGTACTTC	CASSLVVGGPHEQYF
TRBV5-4	NA	TRBJ2-7	once	TGTGCCAGCAGCCAAACCCCCTACGAGCAGTACTTC	CASSQTPYEQYF
TRBV27	NA	TRBJ1-2	NA	TGTGCCAGCAGTTTAGCCCCACAGGGTACCTATGGCTACACCTTC	CASSLAPQGTYGYTF
TRBV28	TRBD2	TRBJ2-7	NA	TGTGCCAGCAGGCAACGGAGCGGGAGGGCCTCATACGAGCAGTACTTC	CASRQRSGRASYEQYF
TRBV7-2	NA	TRBJ2-1	NA	TGTGCCAGCAGTTCAGGGTTCTACTCCTACAATGAGCAGTTCTTC	CASSSGFYSYNEQFF
TRBV4-2	NA	TRBJ1-2	NA	TGTGCCAGCAGCCAAGATCGGGGTCCGCACTATGGCTACACCTTC	CASSQDRGPHYGYTF
TRBV25-1	NA	TRBJ2-5	NA	TGTGCCAGCAGTGACCTCAGGGATGGGGAGACCCAGTACTTC	CASSDLRDGETQYF
TRBV24-1	NA	TRBJ2-2	NA	TGTGCCACCAGTGCCCCGGGGGAAGGGGAGCTGTTTTTT	CATSAPGEGELFF
TRBV11-1	NA	TRBJ2-1	NA	TGTGCCAGCAGCTTATCTCCGGTGGACGAGCAGTTCTTC	CASSLSPVDEQFF
TRBV2	TRBD2	TRBJ2-1	NA	TGTGCCAGCAGTGAAATCCCACTGCCGGGACTAGCGGGAGCGCCGAGCTCCTACAATGAGCAGTTCTTC	CASSEIPLPGLAGAPSSYNEQFF
TRBV7-2	NA	TRBJ2-7	few	TGTGCCAGCAGCTTAGTTTTTCGGCAAGAGCAGTACTTC	CASSLVFRQEQYF